What follows are 26 T cell receptor beta chains derived from one specimen sequenced in a study of ipilimumab plus nivolumab after autologous stem cell transplantation (dated by TCRdb to about 2021). The library was prepared using the immunoSEQ multiplex PCR assay. TCRdb mirrors the immuneACCESS table, restricted to in-frame sequences. Some clones are absent from its copies; in checked studies, under half trace to an unresolved V gene, and the reason for the others is unknown. This sample holds 84,000 or so clones; under 85% were observed only once. 2% to 2.5% of the sample is in the top ten clones. Sequenced here: PBMCs, sampled in a trial of ipilimumab plus nivolumab as post-transplant consolidation. The receptors come from a male donor with diffuse large B-cell lymphoma.

This sequence joins TRBV18 and TRBJ1-5; D gene unclear. The CDR3 is made up of 13 amino acids. Germline CDR1 reads KGHSH; CDR2 reads LQKENI. V was trimmed by 4 bases and J by 3 bases, leaving 7 bases between them. CDR3 sequence (DNA): TGTGCCAGCTCACTCACGGACAATCAGCCCCAGCATTTT. Translating it yields CASSLTDNQPQHF.

The chain is built from TRBV9 and TRBJ2-1; possibly TRBD2 for D (5 bases). This CDR3 has 14 amino acids. CDR1 is SGDLS and CDR2 is YYNGEE in the germline V gene. V gave up 0 bases and J gave up 1 base, with 5 bases separating them. CDR3 loop: CASSVAGSYNEQFF. The CDR3 DNA is TGTGCCAGCAGCGTAGCGGGGTCCTACAATGAGCAGTTCTTC.

The chain is built from TRBV6-1 and TRBJ1-5; D not certain. The germline V gene encodes CDR1 MNHNS and CDR2 SASEGT. The CDR3 sequence is 16 residues long. V lost 2 bases to trimming and J lost 2 bases, with 13 bases between them. This chain's CDR3 is CASSEIHNLGNQPQHF. The CDR3 bases are TGTGCCAGCAGTGAAATCCACAATCTCGGCAATCAGCCCCAGCATTTT.

Comment on this clone: One end of the junction is discordant with germline, which a read error may explain. The V call is TRBV7-7, the J call TRBJ2-5; TRBD2 is a possible D gene (5 bases). The CDR3 has 14 amino acids. The germline V gene encodes CDR1 SSHAT and CDR2 FNYEAQ (reference sequence). CDR3 bases: TGTGCTAGCAGCCTAGCCTCTAGTTCCCAGACCCAGTACTTC. Translated: CASSLASSSQTQYF.

V gene TRBV6-1 combines with J gene TRBJ1-5; D is unclear. Germline V gene lookup returns CDR1 MNHNS and CDR2 SASEGT. V was trimmed by 1 base and J by 4 bases, leaving 2 bases between them. This CDR3 contains 12 residues. The CDR3, as DNA: TGTGCCAGCAGTGAAGGGAATCAGCCCCAGCATTTT. This codes for CASSEGNQPQHF.

V is TRBV11-2 and J is TRBJ1-3, with D hard to call. Germline CDR1 and CDR2: SGHAT and FQNNGV. Trimming pared 2 bases from V and 6 bases from J, leaving 8 bases between. The CDR3 extends over 13 amino acids. The CDR3 DNA follows: TGTGCCAGCAGCTTAAATCAGGAAAACACCATATATTTT. Protein: CASSLNQENTIYF.

Worth noting for this clone: Sequence at one end of the junction differs from germline and may be a read error. V usage is TRBV19 and J usage is TRBJ2-7; D not resolved. The CDR3 spans 10 residues. Germline loops: CDR1 LNHDA, CDR2 SQIVND (reference sequence). The CDR3 is CASGTYEQSF. DNA of the CDR3: TGTGCCAGTGGCACCTACGAGCAGTCCTTC.

The rearrangement joins TRBV2 to TRBJ2-2; D not certain. Germline loops: CDR1 SNHLY, CDR2 FYNNEI. This CDR3 contains 11 residues. The V gene lost 7 bases and the J gene lost 8 bases, with 8 bases spanning the gap. The CDR3 protein is CASKQSGELFF. For the CDR3, the DNA is TGTGCCAGCAAACAATCAGGGGAGCTGTTTTTT.

The V call is TRBV11-3, the J call TRBJ1-2; D might be TRBD1 (6 bases). Germline CDR1 reads SGHNT; CDR2 reads YENEEA. Trimming removed 3 bases from V and 4 bases from J, with 12 bases in between. This CDR3 has 14 amino acids. The CDR3 DNA reads as TGTGCCAGCAGCTTCCGACAGGTCGCCTATGGCTACACCTTC. This sequence encodes CASSFRQVAYGYTF. The full variable domain, completed using reference TRBV11-3 and TRBJ1-2, is EAGVVQSPRYKIIEKKQPVAFWCNPISGHNTLYWYLQNLGQGPELLIRYENEEAVDDSQLPKDRFSAERLKGVDSTLKIQPAELGDSAVYLCASSFRQVAYGYTFGSGTRLTVV.

The rearrangement joins TRBV29-1 to TRBJ2-5; 11 nucleotides align to TRBD1. The J call may be wrong; the DNA end is better matched by TRBJ2-7. Germline values: CDR1 SQVTM, CDR2 ANQGSEA. This CDR3 comprises 14 residues. CDR3 sequence reads: CSVQGQGGLYEQYF. Here the CDR3 DNA reads TGCAGCGTTCAGGGACAGGGGGGTTTATACGAGCAGTACTTC.

The chain employs TRBV6-6 and TRBJ1-5, with D possibly matching TRBD1 (5 bases). V lost 7 bases and J 2 bases, leaving 15 bases between the germline ends. This CDR3 comprises 15 residues. Germline CDR1 and CDR2: MNHNY and SVGAGI (reference sequence). The CDR3: CASTTGGGGNQPQHF. The CDR3 DNA sequence: TGTGCCAGCACCACGGGGGGGGGTGGCAATCAGCCCCAGCATTTT.

This clone occurred a few times. The rearrangement links TRBV12-5 to TRBJ1-1; no definite D call. V was trimmed by 1 base and J by 3 bases, leaving 12 bases between them. The CDR3 extends over 15 amino acids. Germline CDR1 is LGHNT and CDR2 is FRNRAP. Here the CDR3 reads CASGLALSGDTEAFF. DNA for the CDR3: TGTGCTAGTGGTTTGGCCCTATCTGGCGACACTGAAGCTTTCTTT.

The chain has TRBV7-9 and TRBJ2-1, with TRBD1 matching 8 bases. CDR1 is SEHNR and CDR2 is FQNEAQ in the germline V gene (reference sequence). The CDR3 has 15 amino acids. The V gene end was trimmed by 8 bases and the J gene end by 4 bases; junction bases not matched to a gene: 10. This CDR3 reads CASRNWDRLYNEQFF. For the CDR3, the DNA is TGTGCCAGCCGCAATTGGGACAGGCTATACAATGAGCAGTTCTTC.

The gene calls are TRBV27 and TRBJ2-5, with D unresolved. CDR3 length: 14 residues. Looked up from germline, CDR1 is MNHEY and CDR2 is SMNVEV (reference sequence). The germline V and J ends were trimmed by 3 bases and 1 base, with 9 bases remaining between them. CDR3 loop: CASSFVPGQETQYF. Here the CDR3 DNA reads TGTGCCAGCAGTTTTGTCCCCGGCCAAGAGACCCAGTACTTC.

The rearrangement links TRBV7-9 to TRBJ2-2; no clear D. The CDR3 is made up of 18 amino acids. Germline V gene sequence: CDR1 SEHNR, CDR2 FQNEAQ (reference sequence). V lost 2 bases to trimming and J lost 2 bases, with 18 bases between them. CDR3 residues: CASSLRAVPQLNTGELFF. Written as DNA, the CDR3 is TGTGCCAGCAGCTTAAGGGCGGTGCCGCAGCTTAACACCGGGGAGCTGTTTTTT. Variable domain in full (rest from reference TRBV7-9 and TRBJ2-2): DTGVSQNPRHKITKRGQNVTFRCDPISEHNRLYWYRQTLGQGPEFLTYFQNEAQLEKSRLLSDRFSAERPKGSFSTLEIQRTEQGDSAMYLCASSLRAVPQLNTGELFFGEGSRLTVL.

The chain employs TRBV19 and TRBJ1-4; D unclear. V dropped 5 bases and J dropped 6 bases, with 13 bases sitting between them. Germline CDR1 is LNHDA and CDR2 is SQIVND (reference sequence). The CDR3 is 14 residues long. CDR3 residues: CASSPGREYEKLFF. The CDR3 region has the DNA TGTGCCAGTAGTCCGGGGAGGGAGTATGAAAAACTGTTTTTT.

This chain joins TRBV7-2 and TRBJ2-1; 8 bases align to TRBD2. The V and J ends lost 0 bases and 7 bases, in that order; junction bases with no gene match: 8. The germline gives CDR1 SGHTA, CDR2 FQGNSA. There are 16 residues in the CDR3. Here the CDR3 DNA reads TGTGCCAGCAGCTTAGCGATGTCTAGCGGGTGGAATGAGCAGTTCTTC. Amino acids: CASSLAMSSGWNEQFF.

V and J are TRBV14 and TRBJ2-3, with unresolved D. V was clipped by 2 bases and J by 4 bases, with 7 bases between them. CDR1 SGHDN and CDR2 FVKESK come from the germline V gene. This CDR3 region has 13 residues. CDR3 amino acids: CASSQNYADTQYF. CDR3 coding DNA: TGTGCCAGCAGCCAAAATTACGCAGATACGCAGTATTTT. Filled out from reference TRBV14 and TRBJ2-3, the complete variable domain reads EAGVTQFPSHSVIEKGQTVTLRCDPISGHDNLYWYRRVMGKEIKFLLHFVKESKQDESGMPNNRFLAERTGGTYSTLKVQPAELEDSGVYFCASSQNYADTQYFGPGTRLTVL.

The chain combines TRBV19 with TRBJ1-2; no reliable D call. Germline loops: CDR1 LNHDA, CDR2 SQIVND (reference sequence). V lost 4 bases and J 2 bases, leaving 8 bases between the germline ends. This CDR3 has 13 amino acids. Here the CDR3 DNA reads TGTGCCAGTAGTAACGATGTGAACTATGGCTACACCTTC. It translates to CASSNDVNYGYTF.

The chain carries TRBV18 and TRBJ2-5, with D perhaps TRBD2 (6 bases). From germline, CDR1 is KGHSH and CDR2 LQKENI. The V gene lost 9 bases and the J gene lost 4 bases, with 15 bases spanning the gap. There are 13 residues in the CDR3. The CDR3 DNA is TGTGCCAGTTCCCGTGGGGGAGGAGAGACCCAGTACTTC. This sequence encodes CASSRGGGETQYF.

This chain connects TRBV7-2 to TRBJ1-1; weak D call: TRBD1 (5 bases). Germline V gives CDR1 SGHTA, CDR2 FQGNSA. The length of the CDR3 is 14 residues. V shed 5 bases and J shed 0 bases, with 10 bases lying between them. The CDR3 here is CASSPPQVNTEAFF. CDR3 sequence (DNA): TGTGCCAGCAGCCCCCCACAGGTGAACACTGAAGCTTTCTTT.

V gene TRBV7-9 combines with J gene TRBJ1-1; D unresolved. Germline V gene lookup returns CDR1 SEHNR and CDR2 FQNEAQ (reference sequence). V was clipped by 5 bases and J by 0 bases, with 4 bases between them. This CDR3 has 12 residues. CDR3 coding DNA: TGTGCCAGCAGCCAGCTGAACACTGAAGCTTTCTTT. Its protein is CASSQLNTEAFF. The whole variable domain, remainder taken from reference TRBV7-9 and TRBJ1-1, is DTGVSQNPRHKITKRGQNVTFRCDPISEHNRLYWYRQTLGQGPEFLTYFQNEAQLEKSRLLSDRFSAERPKGSFSTLEIQRTEQGDSAMYLCASSQLNTEAFFGQGTRLTVV.

V is TRBV10-2 and J is TRBJ2-2, with 8 bases identical to TRBD2. Germline CDR1 reads WSHSY; CDR2 reads SAAADI. The CDR3 spans 16 residues. Trimming took 8 bases from V and 0 from J; bases not matched to a gene: 8. In DNA form, the CDR3 reads TGCGCCAGCTCCCGTGTTAGCGGGGCGAACACCGGGGAGCTGTTTTTT. Protein product: CASSRVSGANTGELFF.

This clone showed up just a few times. The rearrangement joins TRBV19 to TRBJ1-3, with D possibly TRBD1 on 5 matching bases. The V and J ends lost 10 bases and 2 bases respectively, with 21 bases between them. Germline CDR1 reads LNHDA; CDR2 reads SQIVND (reference sequence). The CDR3 is 16 residues long. The CDR3 DNA sequence: TGTGCCACCTGCAGACTAGGACAACGCACTGGAAACACCATATATTTT. Protein sequence: CATCRLGQRTGNTIYF.

The rearrangement links TRBV5-4 to TRBJ2-1, with 7 bases lining up with TRBD1. This CDR3 is 14 amino acids long. The germline gives CDR1 SGHNT, CDR2 YYREEE (reference sequence). V lost 1 base and J lost 8; bases outside the gene matches: 6. The CDR3 is CASSLRQGRDEQFF. The CDR3 DNA follows: TGTGCCAGCAGCTTGCGACAGGGTCGCGATGAGCAGTTCTTC. Using reference TRBV5-4 and TRBJ2-1 for the parts outside the CDR3, the full variable domain is ETGVTQSPTHLIKTRGQQVTLRCSSQSGHNTVSWYQQALGQGPQFIFQYYREEENGRGNFPPRFSGLQFPNYSSELNVNALELDDSALYLCASSLRQGRDEQFFGPGTRLTVL.

This chain joins TRBV2 and TRBJ1-5, with a weak D call TRBD1 (6 bases). The CDR3 has 15 residues. Germline V CDR1 and CDR2: SNHLY, FYNNEI. V lost 5 bases, J lost 4 bases, and 15 bases lay in between. CDR3 amino acids: CASSLPPGDNQPQHF. The CDR3 nucleotides are TGTGCCAGCAGTTTGCCTCCAGGGGATAATCAGCCCCAGCATTTT.